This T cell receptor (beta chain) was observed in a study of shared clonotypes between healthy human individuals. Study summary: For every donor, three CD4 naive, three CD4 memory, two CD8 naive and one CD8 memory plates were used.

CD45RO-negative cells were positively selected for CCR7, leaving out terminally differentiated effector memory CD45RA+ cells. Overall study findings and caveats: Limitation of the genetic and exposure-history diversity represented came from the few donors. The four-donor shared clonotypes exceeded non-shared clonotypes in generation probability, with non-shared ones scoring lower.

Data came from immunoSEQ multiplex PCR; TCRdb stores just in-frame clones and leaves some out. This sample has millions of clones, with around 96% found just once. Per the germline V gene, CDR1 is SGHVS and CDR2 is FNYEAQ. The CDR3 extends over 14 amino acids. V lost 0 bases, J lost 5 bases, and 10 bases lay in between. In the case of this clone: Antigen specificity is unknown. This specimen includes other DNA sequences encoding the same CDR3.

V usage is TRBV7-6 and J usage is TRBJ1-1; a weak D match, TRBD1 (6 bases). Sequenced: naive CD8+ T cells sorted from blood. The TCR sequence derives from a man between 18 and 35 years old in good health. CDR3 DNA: TGTGCCAGCAGCTTAGCGGGGGCAGGGACTGAAGCTTTCTTT. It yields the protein CASSLAGAGTEAFF.